The 32 T cell receptor beta chains below were found in one sample sequenced in a study of blood T cells in healthy people across ages (dated by TCRdb to 2015 to 2017). Libraries were constructed by 5' RACE. Data came from an Illumina HiSeq 2500. A second about 6 to 11 cycle PCR used a sample-barcoded 5' primer and a J-beta primer mix. The public reads were reprocessed in TCRdb via fastp at Q25 and MiXCR, keeping in-frame beta chains. When rows share a CDR3 protein, they turn into one entry using the most common DNA and genes. This sample is represented by fewer than 950,000 distinct CDR3 sequences; roughly 50% of them were singletons. The leading ten clones occupy approximately 40% of the sample. The sequenced material came from blood. All receptors derive from an older man in good health.

The J gene is TRBJ2-3, the V gene TRBV28, with TRBD1 matching 8 bases. CDR3 length: 17 residues. Germline V gene lookup returns CDR1 MDHEN and CDR2 SYDVKM. With V trimmed by 3 bases and J by 0 bases, 8 bases remained unmatched. The DNA of the CDR3 is TGTGCCAGCAGTTTTCCTCAGGGGGCGGCTAGCACAGATACGCAGTATTTT. Its protein product is CASSFPQGAASTDTQYF. The full variable domain, its missing parts supplied by reference TRBV28 and TRBJ2-3, is DVKVTQSSRYLVKRTGEKVFLECVQDMDHENMFWYRQDPGLGLRLIYFSYDVKMKEKGDIPEGYSVSREKKERFSLILESASTNQTSMYLCASSFPQGAASTDTQYFGPGTRLTVL.

Here the CDR3 reads CASSEIQVYYGYTF. CDR3 DNA sequence: TGTGCCAGCAGTGAAATACAGGTTTACTATGGCTACACCTTC. The rearrangement joins TRBV2 to TRBJ1-2; D possibly corresponds to TRBD1 (5 bases). This CDR3 has 14 amino acids. Germline V gives CDR1 SNHLY, CDR2 FYNNEI. The germline V and J ends were trimmed by 2 bases and 3 bases, with 10 bases remaining between them.

The V and J genes are TRBV5-1 and TRBJ1-1; possibly TRBD1 for D (5 bases). Trimming removed 4 bases at V and 5 bases at J, with 18 bases between. In germline, CDR1 is SGHRS, CDR2 YFSETQ. The CDR3 contains 15 residues. This CDR3 is CASSAGRRYRTEAFF. DNA of the CDR3: TGCGCCAGCAGCGCGGGGCGGCGTTATAGGACTGAAGCTTTCTTT.

With regard to this clonotype: A read error may account for a junction end that differs from germline. V gene TRBV4-1 combines with J gene TRBJ2-4, with 7 bases fitting TRBD2. This CDR3 has 15 residues. Germline V CDR1 and CDR2: MGHRA, YSYEKL. CDR3 nucleotide sequence: TGCGCCAGCAGCCAGAGGGATGGGACTAACTACGAGCAGGACTTC. It encodes CASSQRDGTNYEQDF.

For the CDR3, the DNA is TGTGCCAGCAGTTACTTACCGCTTGGGACATACTATTCACCCCTCCACTTT. Translation: CASSYLPLGTYYSPLHF. The chain uses TRBV6-5 and TRBJ1-6; D might be TRBD1 (6 bases). This CDR3 spans 17 amino acids. The V end was cut by 1 base, the J end by 8 bases, with 18 bases between. CDR1 is MNHEY and CDR2 is SVGAGI in the germline V gene.

V usage is TRBV10-3 and J usage is TRBJ1-2, with D possibly matching TRBD1 (5 bases). This CDR3 spans 12 amino acids. The germline gives CDR1 ENHRY, CDR2 SYGVKD. Trimming pared 7 bases from V and 6 bases from J, leaving 12 bases between. CDR3 DNA sequence: TGTGCCATCACGGGAGGGGATCATGGCTACACCTTC. It is translated as CAITGGDHGYTF.

This clonotype has a handful of counts. The chain has TRBV5-1 and TRBJ2-1; 7 bases align to TRBD1. This CDR3 is 16 amino acids long. The trim removed 4 bases at V and 7 bases at J, leaving 14 bases unmatched. From germline, CDR1 is SGHRS and CDR2 YFSETQ. DNA of the CDR3: TGCGCCAGCAGCGGAACAGGACAGGTCCCCGCGAATGAGCAGTTCTTC. It encodes CASSGTGQVPANEQFF.

In this sample, this clonotype turned up a few times. The chain has TRBV6-4 and TRBJ2-4; a weak D match, TRBD1 (6 bases). The J call may be wrong; the DNA end is better matched by TRBJ2-5. There are 14 residues in the CDR3. Germline CDR1 is MRHNA and CDR2 is SNTAGT. CDR3 in amino acids: CASSDSTGFETQYF. CDR3 DNA sequence: TGTGCCAGCAGTGACTCAACAGGGTTTGAGACCCAGTACTTC.

This chain uses TRBV12-3 or TRBV12-4 with TRBJ2-3; D unresolved. V was cut by 3 bases and J by 2 bases, with 15 bases left in between. This CDR3 is 16 amino acids long. CDR3: CASSLVRRQNTDTQYF. CDR3 DNA sequence: TGTGCCAGCAGTTTGGTCAGGCGGCAAAACACAGATACGCAGTATTTT.

The V call is TRBV20-1, the J call TRBJ1-5; D is possibly TRBD1 (5 bases). Between the trimmed V and J ends, which lost 2 bases and 4 bases, there was a span of 9 bases. Germline-derived CDR1 and CDR2 are DFQATT and SNEGSKA (reference sequence). CDR3 size: 13 residues. The CDR3 loop reads CSARSTGNQPQHF. The CDR3 coding sequence is TGCAGTGCTAGATCCACAGGTAATCAGCCCCAGCATTTT.

This clonotype occurred once. The chain links TRBV2 to TRBJ1-6, with D uncertain. Germline lookup yields CDR1 SNHLY and CDR2 FYNNEI. Trimming stripped 8 bases from V and 3 bases from J, with 14 bases between. The CDR3 has 15 amino acids. The CDR3 DNA sequence: TGTGCCAGCCTCCCCTCGGCGATCTATAATTCACCCCTCCACTTT. Amino acids: CASLPSAIYNSPLHF.

In nucleotides, the CDR3 is TGTGCCAGCGGCCTAACAGGGAATCATCAGCCCCAGCATTTT. Translation gives CASGLTGNHQPQHF. V and J are TRBV12-3 or TRBV12-4 and TRBJ1-5; weak D call: TRBD1 (6 bases). Trimming took 8 bases from V and 5 from J, leaving 16 bases between them. The CDR3 is made up of 14 amino acids.

This clonotype was counted a single time. The V gene is TRBV5-1, the J gene TRBJ1-2, with 10 bases fitting TRBD1. The CDR3 has 18 amino acids. With V trimmed by 4 bases and J by 4 bases, 16 bases remained unmatched. CDR1 and CDR2 from the germline V gene are SGHRS and YFSETQ. The CDR3 DNA reads as TGCGCCAGCAGCCGAAACCCCGGGACAGGGGACAGATTCTATGGCTACACCTTC. Translation: CASSRNPGTGDRFYGYTF.

This clonotype turned up a few times. The chain carries TRBV7-2 and TRBJ2-3; 8 bases match TRBD1. Germline trimming cut 3 bases from V and 0 bases from J; bases unmatched to any gene: 5. Germline V CDR1 and CDR2: SGHTA, FQGNSA. The CDR3 loop spans 16 amino acids. CDR3 amino acids: CASSFLTGVSTDTQYF. The CDR3, as DNA: TGTGCCAGCAGCTTCCTGACAGGGGTTAGCACAGATACGCAGTATTTT.

The rearrangement joins TRBV28 to TRBJ1-1, with D unclear. This CDR3 region has 12 residues. The V gene lost 8 bases and the J gene lost 8 bases, with 15 bases spanning the gap. Germline V gene data show CDR1 as MDHEN and CDR2 as SYDVKM. The CDR3 DNA sequence: TGTGCCAGCGGCGAAGTCGGCTTCGAAGCTTTCTTT. This encodes CASGEVGFEAFF.

In this sample, this clonotype turned up a few times. J is TRBJ2-1 and V is TRBV29-1; 9 nucleotides line up with TRBD2. Germline CDR1 and CDR2: SQVTM and ANQGSEA. This CDR3 is built from 14 residues. V shed 6 bases and J 5 bases; nucleotides not matched to a gene: 8. The DNA of the CDR3 is TGCAGCGTCGTCCGTCTAGCGGGGAACAATGAGCAGTTCTTC. This sequence encodes CSVVRLAGNNEQFF.

The rearrangement links TRBV27 to TRBJ1-6; D gene unclear. V was shortened by 4 bases and J by 0 bases, with 4 bases between the two germline ends. The germline gives CDR1 MNHEY, CDR2 SMNVEV (reference sequence). The length of the CDR3 is 14 residues. The CDR3 coding sequence is TGTGCCAGCAGTTCGGTCTCCTATAATTCACCCCTCCACTTT. It encodes CASSSVSYNSPLHF.

The chain recombines TRBV6-5 with TRBJ1-1; D is uncertain. CDR3 length: 11 amino acids. Trimming stripped 8 bases from V and 11 bases from J, with 15 bases between. Looked up from germline, CDR1 is MNHEY and CDR2 is SVGAGI. The CDR3 reads CASQRSGWAFF. In nucleotides, the CDR3 is TGTGCCAGCCAAAGATCGGGGTGGGCTTTCTTT.

The table lists this clonotype with a few counts. The chain uses TRBV6-2 or TRBV6-3 and TRBJ2-3, with D possibly being TRBD1 (8 bases). V shed 4 bases and J shed 3 bases, with 17 bases lying between them. Germline lookup yields CDR1 MNHEY and CDR2 SVGEGT. This CDR3 is built from 16 residues. In DNA, the CDR3 is TGTGCCAGCAGTTCCCTCGGACAGGGAGGGACAGATACGCAGTATTTT. Its translation: CASSSLGQGGTDTQYF.

The rearrangement joins TRBV3-1 to TRBJ2-1; 11 positions agree with TRBD2. The CDR3 length is 14 residues. Trimming removed 1 base from V and 10 bases from J; junction bases left unmatched: 3. The V gene's germline CDR1 is LGHDT and CDR2 YNNKEL (reference sequence). CDR3 nucleotides: TGTGCCAGCAGCCAAGGGCGACTAGCGGGAGAGCAGTTCTTC. Its protein product is CASSQGRLAGEQFF.

The table lists this clonotype with a few counts. The rearrangement joins TRBV5-1 to TRBJ2-5; D may be TRBD1 or TRBD2 (5 bases each). TRBJ2-7 explains the end of the DNA better; the J call may be wrong. Germline-derived CDR1 and CDR2 are SGHRS and YFSETQ. CDR3 length: 14 amino acids. The CDR3 DNA reads as TGCGCCAGCAGCCACCGGGACGGTGCATACGAGCAGTACTTC. It codes for CASSHRDGAYEQYF.

The rearrangement uses TRBV5-1 and TRBJ2-2; 14 nucleotides line up with TRBD2. V was clipped by 4 bases and J by 4 bases; unmatched bases: 3. The length of the CDR3 is 16 residues. Germline V lookup: CDR1 SGHRS, CDR2 YFSETQ. The CDR3 nucleotides read TGCGCCAGCAGCGGGGGACTAGCGGGAGCCACCGGGGAGCTGTTTTTT. Protein sequence: CASSGGLAGATGELFF.

This chain's CDR3 is CASSREAGGSNYNEQFF. The CDR3 nucleotides read TGTGCCAGCAGCCGGGAAGCGGGAGGTTCTAACTACAATGAGCAGTTCTTC. The V gene is TRBV7-2, the J gene TRBJ2-1; 9 nucleotides match TRBD2. From germline, CDR1 is SGHTA and CDR2 FQGNSA. The CDR3 consists of 17 residues. Trimming took 5 bases from V and 3 from J; bases not matched to a gene: 11.

This clonotype was counted only a few times. CDR3 region: CASSDSRWSNHEQYF. The CDR3 region has the DNA TGTGCCAGCAGTGACTCCCGATGGTCTAACCACGAGCAGTACTTC. The J gene is TRBJ2-5, the V gene TRBV25-1, with D uncertain. The end of the DNA aligns better with TRBJ2-7, so the J call may be wrong. This CDR3 is built from 15 residues. Germline V lookup: CDR1 MGHDK, CDR2 SYGVNS.

The chain employs TRBV9 and TRBJ1-6, with 8 bases aligning to TRBD1. V dropped 0 bases and J dropped 6; count of bases not matched to a gene: 2. Germline CDR1 and CDR2: SGDLS and YYNGEE. This CDR3 is built from 15 residues. CDR3 nucleotides: TGTGCCAGCAGCGTAGTCGACAGGGGTAATTCACCCCTCCACTTT. It codes for CASSVVDRGNSPLHF.

The rearrangement uses TRBV27 and TRBJ2-7; 8 bases agree with TRBD1. Losses at the gene ends were 6 bases for V and 5 bases for J; bases not matched to a gene: 15. Germline CDR1 reads MNHEY; CDR2 reads SMNVEV (reference sequence). The CDR3 runs to 16 residues. In DNA form, the CDR3 reads TGTGCCAGCAGCGCGACACAGGGGGAGTCCCCCGACGAGCAGTACTTC. The encoded protein is CASSATQGESPDEQYF.

This clonotype occurred a few times. The chain has TRBV27 and TRBJ2-5; 7 bases align to TRBD1. Germline values: CDR1 MNHEY, CDR2 SMNVEV (reference sequence). CDR3 length: 15 residues. V gave up 0 bases and J gave up 11 bases; unmatched junction bases: 12. The CDR3 loop is CASSLSGQGEGDQYF. The CDR3 DNA follows: TGTGCCAGCAGTTTATCGGGTCAGGGGGAAGGGGATCAGTACTTC.

The chain carries TRBV27 and TRBJ1-2; weak D call: TRBD1 (5 bases). Germline lookup yields CDR1 MNHEY and CDR2 SMNVEV (reference sequence). The ends were cut back, 6 bases at V and 4 bases at J, with 18 bases in the middle. The CDR3 contains 15 residues. The CDR3 protein is CASRPGRGTAYGYTF. CDR3 in DNA: TGTGCCAGCAGACCCGGGCGGGGGACGGCCTATGGCTACACCTTC.

This chain connects TRBV28 to TRBJ1-1, with a possible D match to TRBD1 (5 bases). The length of the CDR3 is 15 residues. The germline V and J ends were trimmed by 1 base and 0 bases, with 9 bases remaining between them. The germline V gene has CDR1 MDHEN and CDR2 SYDVKM. The CDR3 DNA follows: TGTGCCAGCAGTTTATATCTGGGGGTGAACACTGAAGCTTTCTTT. Protein: CASSLYLGVNTEAFF.

This clonotype appeared a few times. This chain connects TRBV6-2 or TRBV6-3 to TRBJ1-2; the match to TRBD1 covers 9 bases. Germline values: CDR1 MNHEY, CDR2 SVGEGT. V shed 5 bases and J 2 bases; nucleotides not matched to a gene: 6. The CDR3 consists of 15 residues. CDR3 nucleotides: TGTGCCAGCAGTGCACCTGACAGGGGGAACTATGGCTACACCTTC. It yields the protein CASSAPDRGNYGYTF.

The CDR3 region has the DNA TGTGCCAGCGGGTCCTCCTCCTACGAGCAGTACTTC. Translating it yields CASGSSSYEQYF. The V gene is TRBV28, the J gene TRBJ2-7; D ambiguous. The length of the CDR3 is 12 residues. V was cut by 8 bases and J by 0 bases, with 8 bases left in between. Germline CDR1 MDHEN, CDR2 SYDVKM.

A few counts support this clonotype. The chain recombines TRBV3-1 with TRBJ2-1; 8 bases line up with TRBD1. The germline gives CDR1 LGHDT, CDR2 YNNKEL (reference sequence). The CDR3 extends over 15 amino acids. Trimming removed 2 bases from V and 10 bases from J; junction bases left unmatched: 10. The CDR3 region has the DNA TGTGCCAGCAGCCAACCGGGACAGGCGGCTGGGGAGCAGTTCTTC. This encodes CASSQPGQAAGEQFF.